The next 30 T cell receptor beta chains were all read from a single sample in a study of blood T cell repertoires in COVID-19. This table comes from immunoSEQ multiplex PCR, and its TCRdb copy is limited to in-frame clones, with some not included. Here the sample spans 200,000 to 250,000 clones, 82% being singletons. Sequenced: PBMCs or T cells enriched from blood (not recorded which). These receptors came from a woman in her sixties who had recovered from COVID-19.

The CDR3 coding sequence is TGTGCCAGCAGCTTGGGGACAGGTCTATCCTACGAGCAGTACTTC. It is translated as CASSLGTGLSYEQYF. The chain couples TRBV7-2 to TRBJ2-7, with TRBD1 identical over 8 bases. V lost 3 bases and J lost 1; bases outside the gene matches: 5. Germline CDR1 reads SGHTA; CDR2 reads FQGNSA. The CDR3 is 15 residues long.

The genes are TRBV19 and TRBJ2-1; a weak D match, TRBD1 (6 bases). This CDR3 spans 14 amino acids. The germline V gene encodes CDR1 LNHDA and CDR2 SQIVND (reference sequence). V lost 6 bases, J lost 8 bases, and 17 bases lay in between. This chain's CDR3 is CASSEGDQGDEQFF. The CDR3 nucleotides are TGTGCCAGTAGCGAGGGGGACCAGGGCGATGAGCAGTTCTTC.

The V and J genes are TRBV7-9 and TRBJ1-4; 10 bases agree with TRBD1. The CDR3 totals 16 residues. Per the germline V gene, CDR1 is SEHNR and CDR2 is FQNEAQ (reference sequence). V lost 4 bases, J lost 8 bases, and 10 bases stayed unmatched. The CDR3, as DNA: TGTGCCAGCAGCTCCCGGACAGGGGGTGGGGGAGAAAAACTGTTTTTT. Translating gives CASSSRTGGGGEKLFF.

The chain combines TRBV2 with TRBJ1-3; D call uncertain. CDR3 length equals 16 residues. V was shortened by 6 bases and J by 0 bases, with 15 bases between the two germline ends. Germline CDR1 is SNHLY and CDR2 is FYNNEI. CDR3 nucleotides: TGTGCCAGCAGGATCCTCGGGTCTAGCTCTGGAAACACCATATATTTT. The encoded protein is CASRILGSSSGNTIYF. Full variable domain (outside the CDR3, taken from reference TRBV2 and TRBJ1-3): EPEVTQTPSHQVTQMGQEVILRCVPISNHLYFYWYRQILGQKVEFLVSFYNNEISEKSEIFDDQFSVERPDGSNFTLKIRSTKLEDSAMYFCASRILGSSSGNTIYFGEGSWLTVV.

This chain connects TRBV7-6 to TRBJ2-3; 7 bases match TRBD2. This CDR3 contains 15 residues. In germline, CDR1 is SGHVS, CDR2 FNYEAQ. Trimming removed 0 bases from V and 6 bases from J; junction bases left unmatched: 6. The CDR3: CASSLARTSPDTQYF. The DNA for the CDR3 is TGTGCCAGCAGCTTAGCCAGGACTAGTCCGGATACGCAGTATTTT.

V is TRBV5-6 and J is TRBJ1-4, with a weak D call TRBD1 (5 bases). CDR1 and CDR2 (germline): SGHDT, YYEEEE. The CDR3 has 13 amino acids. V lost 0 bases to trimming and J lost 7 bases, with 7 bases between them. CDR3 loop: CASSLGQLEKLFF. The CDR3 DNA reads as TGTGCCAGCAGCTTGGGACAGCTTGAAAAACTGTTTTTT.

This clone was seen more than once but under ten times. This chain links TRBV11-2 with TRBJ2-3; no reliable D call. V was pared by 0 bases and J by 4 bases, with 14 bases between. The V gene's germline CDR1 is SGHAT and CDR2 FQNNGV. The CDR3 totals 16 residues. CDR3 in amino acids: CASSLDRGRASDTQYF. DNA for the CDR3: TGTGCCAGCAGCTTAGATCGAGGAAGAGCCTCAGATACGCAGTATTTT.

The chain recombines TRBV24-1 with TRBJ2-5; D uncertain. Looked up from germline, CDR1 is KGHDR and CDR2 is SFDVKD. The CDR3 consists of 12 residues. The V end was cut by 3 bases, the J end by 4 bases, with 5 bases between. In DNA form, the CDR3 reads TGTGCCACCAGTGATCGGAGAGAGACCCAGTACTTC. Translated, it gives CATSDRRETQYF.

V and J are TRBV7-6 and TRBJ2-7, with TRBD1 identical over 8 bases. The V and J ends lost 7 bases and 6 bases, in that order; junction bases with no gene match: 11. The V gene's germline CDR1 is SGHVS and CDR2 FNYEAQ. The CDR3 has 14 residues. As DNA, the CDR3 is TGTGCCAGCACCAGGGGACAGGCGGATGGCGAGCAGTACTTC. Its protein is CASTRGQADGEQYF.

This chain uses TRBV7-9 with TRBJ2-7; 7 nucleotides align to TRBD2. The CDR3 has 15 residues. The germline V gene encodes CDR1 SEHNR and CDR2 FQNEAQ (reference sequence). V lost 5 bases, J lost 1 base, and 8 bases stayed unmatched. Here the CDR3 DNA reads TGTGCCAGCAGCCCCGGCGGGAGAGGGTCCTACGAGCAGTACTTC. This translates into CASSPGGRGSYEQYF.

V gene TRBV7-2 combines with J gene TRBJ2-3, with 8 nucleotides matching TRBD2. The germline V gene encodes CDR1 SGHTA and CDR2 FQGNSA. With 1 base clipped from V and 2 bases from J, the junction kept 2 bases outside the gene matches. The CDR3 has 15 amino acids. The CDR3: CASSLVAGFTDTQYF. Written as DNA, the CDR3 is TGTGCCAGCAGCTTAGTAGCGGGATTCACAGATACGCAGTATTTT.

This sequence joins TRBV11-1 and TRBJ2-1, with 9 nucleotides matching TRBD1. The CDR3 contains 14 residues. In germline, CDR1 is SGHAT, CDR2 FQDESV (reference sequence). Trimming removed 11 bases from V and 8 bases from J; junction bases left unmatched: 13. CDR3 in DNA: TGTGCCGTTCGTCGGGACAGGGAGATCGATGAGCAGTTCTTC. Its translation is CAVRRDREIDEQFF. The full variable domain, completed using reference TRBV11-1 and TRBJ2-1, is EAEVAQSPRYKITEKSQAVAFWCDPISGHATLYWYRQILGQGPELLVQFQDESVVDDSQLPKDRFSAERLKGVDSTLKIQPAELGDSAMYLCAVRRDREIDEQFFGPGTRLTVL.

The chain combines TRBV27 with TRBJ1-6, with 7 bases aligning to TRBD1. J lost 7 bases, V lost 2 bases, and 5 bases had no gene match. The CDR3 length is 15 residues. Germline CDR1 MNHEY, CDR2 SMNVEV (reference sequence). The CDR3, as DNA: TGTGCCAGCAGTTTACGGACAGGAGAAAATTCACCCCTCCACTTT. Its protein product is CASSLRTGENSPLHF.

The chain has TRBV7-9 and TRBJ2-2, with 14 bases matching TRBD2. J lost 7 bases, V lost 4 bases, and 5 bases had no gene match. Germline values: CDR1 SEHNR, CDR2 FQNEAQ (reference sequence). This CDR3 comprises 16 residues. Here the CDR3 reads CASSSGLAGAVGELFF. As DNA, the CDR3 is TGTGCCAGCAGCTCGGGACTAGCGGGAGCGGTCGGGGAGCTGTTTTTT.

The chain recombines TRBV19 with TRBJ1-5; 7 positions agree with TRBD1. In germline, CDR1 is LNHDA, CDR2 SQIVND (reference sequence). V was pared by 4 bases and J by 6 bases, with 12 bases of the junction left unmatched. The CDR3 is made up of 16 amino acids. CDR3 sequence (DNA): TGTGCCAGTAGTAGCCGGTTCCAGGGGGGAACTCAGCCCCAGCATTTT. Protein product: CASSSRFQGGTQPQHF.

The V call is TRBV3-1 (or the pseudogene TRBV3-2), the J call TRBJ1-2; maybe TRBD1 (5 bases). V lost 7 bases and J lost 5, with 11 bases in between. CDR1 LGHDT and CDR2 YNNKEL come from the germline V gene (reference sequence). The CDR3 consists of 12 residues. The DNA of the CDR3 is TGTGCCAGCACCCAGGGAGGGTATGGCTACACCTTC. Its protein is CASTQGGYGYTF.

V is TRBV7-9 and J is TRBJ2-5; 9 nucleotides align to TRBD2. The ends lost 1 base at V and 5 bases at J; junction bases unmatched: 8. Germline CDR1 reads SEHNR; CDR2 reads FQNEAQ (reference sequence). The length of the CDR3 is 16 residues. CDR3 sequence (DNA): TGTGCCAGCAGCTTAGGCCAGCGGGGGGCGGTGGAGACCCAGTACTTC. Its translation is CASSLGQRGAVETQYF.

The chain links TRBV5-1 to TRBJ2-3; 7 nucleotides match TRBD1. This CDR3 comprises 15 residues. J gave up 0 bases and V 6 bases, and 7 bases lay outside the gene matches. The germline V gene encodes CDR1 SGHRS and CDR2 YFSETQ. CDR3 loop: CASTRDSTSTDTQYF. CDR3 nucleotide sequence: TGCGCCAGCACCCGGGACAGCACTAGCACAGATACGCAGTATTTT.

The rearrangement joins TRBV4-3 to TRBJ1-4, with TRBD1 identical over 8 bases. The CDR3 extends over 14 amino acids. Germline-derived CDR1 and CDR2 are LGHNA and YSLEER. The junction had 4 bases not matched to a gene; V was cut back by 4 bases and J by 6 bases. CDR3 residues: CASSRGQVDEKLFF. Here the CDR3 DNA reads TGCGCCAGCAGCCGGGGACAGGTAGATGAAAAACTGTTTTTT.

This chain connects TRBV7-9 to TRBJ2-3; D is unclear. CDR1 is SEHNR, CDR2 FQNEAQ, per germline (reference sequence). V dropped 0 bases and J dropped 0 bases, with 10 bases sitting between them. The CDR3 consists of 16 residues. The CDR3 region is CASSLASAYSTDTQYF. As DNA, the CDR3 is TGTGCCAGCAGCTTAGCGAGCGCCTACAGCACAGATACGCAGTATTTT.

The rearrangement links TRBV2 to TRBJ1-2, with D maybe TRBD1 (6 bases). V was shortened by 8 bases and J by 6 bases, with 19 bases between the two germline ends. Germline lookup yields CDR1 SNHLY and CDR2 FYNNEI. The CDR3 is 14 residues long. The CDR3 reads CASETDRLIDGYTF. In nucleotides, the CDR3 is TGTGCCAGCGAGACGGACAGACTAATAGATGGCTACACCTTC.

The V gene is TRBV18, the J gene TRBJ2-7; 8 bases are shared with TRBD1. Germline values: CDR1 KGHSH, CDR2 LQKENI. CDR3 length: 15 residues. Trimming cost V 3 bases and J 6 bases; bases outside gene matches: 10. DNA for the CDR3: TGTGCCAGCTCACCGACCGGAGACAGGGGCGTCGAGCAGTACTTC. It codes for CASSPTGDRGVEQYF.

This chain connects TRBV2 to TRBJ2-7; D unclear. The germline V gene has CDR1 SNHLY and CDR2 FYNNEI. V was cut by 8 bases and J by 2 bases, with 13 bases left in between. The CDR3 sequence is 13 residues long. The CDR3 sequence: CASLAASTYEQYF. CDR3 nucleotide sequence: TGTGCCAGCTTGGCCGCATCCACCTACGAGCAGTACTTC. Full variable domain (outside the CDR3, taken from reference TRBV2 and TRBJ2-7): EPEVTQTPSHQVTQMGQEVILRCVPISNHLYFYWYRQILGQKVEFLVSFYNNEISEKSEIFDDQFSVERPDGSNFTLKIRSTKLEDSAMYFCASLAASTYEQYFGPGTRLTVT.

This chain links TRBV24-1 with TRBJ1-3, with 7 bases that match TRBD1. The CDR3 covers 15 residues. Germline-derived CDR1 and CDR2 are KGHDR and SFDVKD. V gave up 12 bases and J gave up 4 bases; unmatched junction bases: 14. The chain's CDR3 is CAPKPNRGTGNTIYF. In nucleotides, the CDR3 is TGTGCCCCAAAACCCAACAGGGGAACAGGAAACACCATATATTTT.

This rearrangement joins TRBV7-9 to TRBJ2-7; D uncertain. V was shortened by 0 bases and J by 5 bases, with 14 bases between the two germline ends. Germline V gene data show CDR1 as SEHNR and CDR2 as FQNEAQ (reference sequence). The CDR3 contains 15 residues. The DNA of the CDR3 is TGTGCCAGCAGCTTAGCGGGCCATCGGTCCCACGAGCAGTACTTC. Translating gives CASSLAGHRSHEQYF.

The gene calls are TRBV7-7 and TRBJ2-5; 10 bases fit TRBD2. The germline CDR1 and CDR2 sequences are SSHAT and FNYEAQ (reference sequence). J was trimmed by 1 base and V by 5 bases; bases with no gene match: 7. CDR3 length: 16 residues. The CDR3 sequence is CASSLSRTSGQETQYF. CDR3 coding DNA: TGTGCCAGCAGCCTTTCCCGGACTAGCGGCCAAGAGACCCAGTACTTC.

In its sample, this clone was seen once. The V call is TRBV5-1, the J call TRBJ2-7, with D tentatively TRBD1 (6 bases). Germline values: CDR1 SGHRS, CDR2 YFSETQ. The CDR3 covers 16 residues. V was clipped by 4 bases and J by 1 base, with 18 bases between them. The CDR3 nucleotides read TGCGCCAGCAGCAGGACAGCAGCCCTTGATTCCTACGAGCAGTACTTC. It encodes CASSRTAALDSYEQYF.

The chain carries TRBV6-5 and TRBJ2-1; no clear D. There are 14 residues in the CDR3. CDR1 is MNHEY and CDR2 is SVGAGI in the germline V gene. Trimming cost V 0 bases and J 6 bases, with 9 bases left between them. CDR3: CASSYSFPGNEQFF. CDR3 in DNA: TGTGCCAGCAGTTACTCGTTTCCAGGCAATGAGCAGTTCTTC.

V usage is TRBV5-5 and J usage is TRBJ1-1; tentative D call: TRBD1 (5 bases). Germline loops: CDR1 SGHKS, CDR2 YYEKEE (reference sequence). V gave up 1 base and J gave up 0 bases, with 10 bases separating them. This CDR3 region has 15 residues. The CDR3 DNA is TGTGCCAGCAGCTTGAGGGGATCGGTGAACACTGAAGCTTTCTTT. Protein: CASSLRGSVNTEAFF.

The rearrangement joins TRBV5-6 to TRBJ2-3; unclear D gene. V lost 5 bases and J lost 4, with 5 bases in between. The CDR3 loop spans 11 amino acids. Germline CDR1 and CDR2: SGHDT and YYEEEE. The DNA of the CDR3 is TGTGCCAGCAGAGCTTCAGATACGCAGTATTTT. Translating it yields CASRASDTQYF.